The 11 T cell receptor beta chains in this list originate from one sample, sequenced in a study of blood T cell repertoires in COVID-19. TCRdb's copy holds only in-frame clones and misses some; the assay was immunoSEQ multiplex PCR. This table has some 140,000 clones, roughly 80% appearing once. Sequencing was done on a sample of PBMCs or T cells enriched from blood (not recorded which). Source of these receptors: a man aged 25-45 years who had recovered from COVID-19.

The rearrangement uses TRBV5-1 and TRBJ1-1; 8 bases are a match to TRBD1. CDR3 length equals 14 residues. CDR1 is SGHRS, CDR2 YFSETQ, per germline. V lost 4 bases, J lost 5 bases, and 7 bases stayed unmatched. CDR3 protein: CASSGTTGVTEAFF. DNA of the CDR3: TGCGCCAGCAGCGGAACGACAGGGGTAACTGAAGCTTTCTTT.

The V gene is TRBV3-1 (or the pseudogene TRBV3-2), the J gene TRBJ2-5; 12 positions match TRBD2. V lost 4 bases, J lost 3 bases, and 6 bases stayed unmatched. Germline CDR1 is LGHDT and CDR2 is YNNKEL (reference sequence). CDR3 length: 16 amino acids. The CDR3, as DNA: TGTGCCAGCAGCCCCCCTAGCGGGGGGGCCGAAGAGACCCAGTACTTC. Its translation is CASSPPSGGAEETQYF.

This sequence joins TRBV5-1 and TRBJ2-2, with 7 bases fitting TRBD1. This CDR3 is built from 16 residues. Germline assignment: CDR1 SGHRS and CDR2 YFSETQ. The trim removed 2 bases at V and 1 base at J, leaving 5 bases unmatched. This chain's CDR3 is CASSFTTGKNTGELFF. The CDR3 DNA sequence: TGCGCCAGCAGCTTCACGACAGGGAAGAACACCGGGGAGCTGTTTTTT.

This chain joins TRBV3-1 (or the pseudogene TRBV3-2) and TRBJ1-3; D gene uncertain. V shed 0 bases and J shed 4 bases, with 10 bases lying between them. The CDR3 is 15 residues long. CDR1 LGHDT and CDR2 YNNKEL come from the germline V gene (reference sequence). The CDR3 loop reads CASSQDTPGGNTIYF. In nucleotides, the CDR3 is TGTGCCAGCAGCCAAGATACCCCGGGGGGAAACACCATATATTTT.

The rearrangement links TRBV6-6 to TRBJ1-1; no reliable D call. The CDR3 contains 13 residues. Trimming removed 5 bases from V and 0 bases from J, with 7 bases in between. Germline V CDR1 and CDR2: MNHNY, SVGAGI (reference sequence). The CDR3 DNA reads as TGTGCCAGCAGTGGCACTATGAACACTGAAGCTTTCTTT. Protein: CASSGTMNTEAFF.

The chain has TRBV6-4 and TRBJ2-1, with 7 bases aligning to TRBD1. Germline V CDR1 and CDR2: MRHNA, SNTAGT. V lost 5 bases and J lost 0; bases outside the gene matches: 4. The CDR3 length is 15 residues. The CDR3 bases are TGTGCCAGCAGTAACAGGGGCAGCTCCTACAATGAGCAGTTCTTC. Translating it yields CASSNRGSSYNEQFF.

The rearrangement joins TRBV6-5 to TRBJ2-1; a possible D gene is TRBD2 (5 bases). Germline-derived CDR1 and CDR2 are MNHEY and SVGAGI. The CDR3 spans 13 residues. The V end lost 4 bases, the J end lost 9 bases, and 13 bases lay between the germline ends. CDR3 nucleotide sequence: TGTGCCAGCAGTTGGGGAAGGGCGGGTGAGCAGTTCTTC. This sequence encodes CASSWGRAGEQFF.

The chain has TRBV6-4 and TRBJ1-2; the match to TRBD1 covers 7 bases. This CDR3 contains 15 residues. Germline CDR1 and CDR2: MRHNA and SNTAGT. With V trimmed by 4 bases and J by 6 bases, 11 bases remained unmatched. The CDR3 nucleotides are TGTGCCAGCAGTGTCCGGACAGGACCTGTAGATGGCTACACCTTC. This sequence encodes CASSVRTGPVDGYTF.

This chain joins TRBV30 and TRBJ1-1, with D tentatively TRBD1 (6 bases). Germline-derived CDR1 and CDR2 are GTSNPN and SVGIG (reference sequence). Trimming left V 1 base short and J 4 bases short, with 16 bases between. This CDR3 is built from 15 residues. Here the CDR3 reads CAWSDRPGVGTEAFF. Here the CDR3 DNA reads TGTGCCTGGAGTGACCGACCAGGGGTGGGCACTGAAGCTTTCTTT.

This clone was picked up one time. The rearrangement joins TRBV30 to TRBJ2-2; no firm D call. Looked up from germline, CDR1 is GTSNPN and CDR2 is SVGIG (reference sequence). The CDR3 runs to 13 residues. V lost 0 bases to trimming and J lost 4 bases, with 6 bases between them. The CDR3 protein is CAWSVLSTGELFF. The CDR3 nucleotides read TGTGCCTGGAGTGTATTATCCACCGGGGAGCTGTTTTTT.

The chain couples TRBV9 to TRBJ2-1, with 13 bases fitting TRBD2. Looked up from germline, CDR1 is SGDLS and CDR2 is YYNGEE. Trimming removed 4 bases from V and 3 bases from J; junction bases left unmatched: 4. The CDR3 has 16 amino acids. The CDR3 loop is CASSPWTSGGYNEQFF. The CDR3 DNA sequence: TGTGCCAGCAGCCCGTGGACTAGCGGGGGCTACAATGAGCAGTTCTTC.